The clone carrying this T cell receptor (beta chain) appeared many times. The sample comes from a study of blood T cell repertoires in COVID-19. The assay was immunoSEQ multiplex PCR, and TCRdb's table has in-frame clones only and misses some. The sample includes fewer than 350,000 clones, 85% seen only once; the top ten take about 4%. The V end lost 5 bases, the J end lost 1 base, and 18 bases lay between the germline ends. This CDR3 is 16 amino acids long. Per germline, CDR1 SGHVS and CDR2 FQNEAQ. Material: peripheral blood. V is TRBV7-8 and J is TRBJ2-7; possibly TRBD2 for D (5 bases). This clonotype originated in a woman aged 50 to 65 with active or convalescent COVID-19. CDR3 amino acids: CASSEASRRVSYEQYF. Here the CDR3 DNA reads TGTGCCAGCAGCGAAGCTTCGAGGCGGGTTTCCTACGAGCAGTACTTC.